Listed below are T cell receptor beta chains from one sample, sequenced in a study of blood T cells in healthy people across ages. Using its own MiXCR run on the 5' RACE reads, TCRdb lists one record per CDR3 protein. Of some 1.7 million distinct CDR3 sequences listed, about 28% are singletons. The sequenced material came from blood. The origin of the receptors is a woman younger than 45 in good health. CDR3s include the opening cysteine and the closing phenylalanine or tryptophan. Each record gives: CDR3 protein, D gene, J gene, V gene. D genes are given only for firm matches.

CDR3: CASSRLTSGSYNEQFF
D: TRBD2
J: TRBJ2-1
V: TRBV27

CDR3: CASSQTGTGHNEQFF
D: TRBD1
J: TRBJ2-1
V: TRBV14

CDR3: CASTVRRQGKNEQFF
D: -
J: TRBJ2-1
V: TRBV10-1

CDR3: CAIRAASPGYNEQFF
D: -
J: TRBJ2-1
V: TRBV10-3

CDR3: CSARDMTGVGETQYF
D: TRBD1
J: TRBJ2-5
V: TRBV20-1

CDR3: CASEGLYQETQYF
D: -
J: TRBJ2-5
V: TRBV7-9

CDR3: CSVGRAMATNEKRFF
D: -
J: TRBJ1-4
V: TRBV29-1

CDR3: CASSQGGAPETQYF
D: -
J: TRBJ2-5
V: TRBV3-1

CDR3: CSARRPLGRERGEETQFF
D: TRBD2
J: TRBJ2-1
V: TRBV20-1

CDR3: CASSEQGGSTDTQYF
D: TRBD2
J: TRBJ2-3
V: TRBV2

CDR3: CASSPVIGTANYGYTF
D: TRBD1
J: TRBJ1-2
V: TRBV5-5

CDR3: CASSRMYQETQYF
D: -
J: TRBJ2-5
V: TRBV2

CDR3: CSAGREYEQYF
D: -
J: TRBJ2-7
V: TRBV29-1

CDR3: CASSVTANTGELFF
D: -
J: TRBJ2-2
V: TRBV13

CDR3: CASSPGGGARETQYF
D: -
J: TRBJ2-5
V: TRBV18

CDR3: CASSQRLGSEKYF
D: -
J: TRBJ2-7
V: TRBV4-2

CDR3: CASSAVYSGANVLTF
D: -
J: TRBJ2-6
V: TRBV7-9

CDR3: CSASRDLGEQFF
D: -
J: TRBJ2-1
V: TRBV20-1

CDR3: CASSSWATEAFF
D: -
J: TRBJ1-1
V: TRBV12-3/TRBV12-4

CDR3: CASRFSAPYQETQYF
D: -
J: TRBJ2-5
V: TRBV7-2

CDR3: CASSEERRSSYNSPLHF
D: -
J: TRBJ1-6
V: TRBV6-1

CDR3: CSAAGPRLYNEQFF
D: -
J: TRBJ2-1
V: TRBV20-1

CDR3: CASSGGGATYNEQFF
D: TRBD2
J: TRBJ2-1
V: TRBV9

CDR3: CSLRPGQTTDTQYF
D: TRBD1
J: TRBJ2-3
V: TRBV29-1

CDR3: CASSSGQGLDEQFF
D: TRBD1
J: TRBJ2-1
V: TRBV28

CDR3: CSANRGRGTEAFF
D: -
J: TRBJ1-1
V: TRBV20-1

CDR3: CASSLGKGPFTDTQYF
D: -
J: TRBJ2-3
V: TRBV7-3

CDR3: CSVGAGGPYEQYF
D: TRBD2
J: TRBJ2-7
V: TRBV29-1

CDR3: CASSPHSGANTDTQYF
D: TRBD2
J: TRBJ2-3
V: TRBV6-5

CDR3: CASSLSHLAGTHYEQYF
D: -
J: TRBJ2-7
V: TRBV27

CDR3: CANSFGNTEAFF
D: -
J: TRBJ1-1
V: TRBV12-3/TRBV12-4

CDR3: CASSYVSDTEKLFF
D: -
J: TRBJ1-4
V: TRBV6-6

CDR3: CASSPSLLAKNIQYF
D: -
J: TRBJ2-4
V: TRBV7-2

CDR3: CASSLDSGTHNEQFF
D: -
J: TRBJ2-1
V: TRBV7-2

CDR3: CASSLGKAAGTDTQYF
D: -
J: TRBJ2-3
V: TRBV7-7

CDR3: CASSSQGARSEKLFF
D: TRBD1
J: TRBJ1-4
V: TRBV12-3/TRBV12-4

CDR3: CASSLRLGSQETQYF
D: -
J: TRBJ2-5
V: TRBV7-9

CDR3: CASSSDAGGIADTQYF
D: TRBD2
J: TRBJ2-3
V: TRBV7-6

CDR3: CSARSTGTYGYTF
D: -
J: TRBJ1-2
V: TRBV20-1

CDR3: CASSFGGVTEQYF
D: TRBD2
J: -
V: TRBV5-6

CDR3: CASSGVGGAATDTQYF
D: -
J: TRBJ2-3
V: TRBV7-9